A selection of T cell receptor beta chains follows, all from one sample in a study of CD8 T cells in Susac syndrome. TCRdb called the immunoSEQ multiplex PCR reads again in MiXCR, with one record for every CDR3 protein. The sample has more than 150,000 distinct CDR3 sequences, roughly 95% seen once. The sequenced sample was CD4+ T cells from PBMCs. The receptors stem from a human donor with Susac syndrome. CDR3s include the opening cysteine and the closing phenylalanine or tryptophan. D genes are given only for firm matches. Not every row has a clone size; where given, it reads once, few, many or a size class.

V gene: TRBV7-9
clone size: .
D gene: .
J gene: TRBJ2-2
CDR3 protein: CASSFITGTLNTGELFF
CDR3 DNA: TGTGCCAGCAGCTTTATTACCGGGACTTTGAACACCGGGGAGCTGTTTTTT

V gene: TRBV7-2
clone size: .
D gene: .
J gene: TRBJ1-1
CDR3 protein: CASLHGREWPEAFF
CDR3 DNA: TGTGCCAGCCTCCATGGGAGGGAATGGCCTGAAGCTTTCTTT

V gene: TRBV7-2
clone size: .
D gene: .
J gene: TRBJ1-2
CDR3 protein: CASRQVYGYTF
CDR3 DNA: TGTGCCAGCCGACAGGTCTATGGCTACACCTTC

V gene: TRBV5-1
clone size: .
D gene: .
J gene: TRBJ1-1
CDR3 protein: CASSGTESYEAFF
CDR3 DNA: TGCGCCAGCAGCGGGACGGAATCCTATGAAGCTTTCTTT

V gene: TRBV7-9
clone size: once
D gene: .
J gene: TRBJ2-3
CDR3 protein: CASSPTRVLGADTQYF
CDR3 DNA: TGTGCCAGCAGCCCTACTAGAGTCTTGGGCGCAGATACGCAGTATTTT

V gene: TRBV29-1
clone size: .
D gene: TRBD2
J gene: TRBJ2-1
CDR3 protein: CSARTSGSIDEQFF
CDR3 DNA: TGCAGCGCACGGACTAGCGGGAGTATCGATGAGCAGTTCTTC

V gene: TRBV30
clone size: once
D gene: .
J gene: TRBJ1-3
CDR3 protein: CAWDPGAFSGNTIYF
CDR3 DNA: TGTGCCTGGGACCCGGGGGCATTCTCTGGAAACACCATATATTTT

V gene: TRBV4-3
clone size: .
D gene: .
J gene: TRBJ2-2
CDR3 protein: CASSQVLATGELFF
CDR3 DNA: TGCGCCAGCAGCCAAGTATTGGCCACCGGGGAGCTGTTTTTT

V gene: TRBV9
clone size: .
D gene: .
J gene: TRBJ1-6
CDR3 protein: CASSVGGFYNSPLHF
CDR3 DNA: TGTGCCAGCAGCGTAGGGGGATTCTATAATTCACCCCTCCACTTT

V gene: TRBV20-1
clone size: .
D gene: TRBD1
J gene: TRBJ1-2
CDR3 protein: CSAAAYRGGGYGYTF
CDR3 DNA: TGCAGTGCAGCCGCCTACAGGGGTGGGGGCTATGGCTACACCTTC

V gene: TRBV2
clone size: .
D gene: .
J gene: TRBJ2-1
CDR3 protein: CASSRDLGDNEQFF
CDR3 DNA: TGTGCCAGCAGCCGGGATCTGGGGGACAATGAGCAGTTCTTC

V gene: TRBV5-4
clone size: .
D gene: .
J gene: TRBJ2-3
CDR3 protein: CASSSGQTTDTQYF
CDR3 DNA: TGTGCCAGCAGCTCTGGACAGACCACAGATACGCAGTATTTT